This T cell receptor (beta chain) originates from a study of shared clonotypes between healthy human individuals. Generated by immunoSEQ multiplex PCR, the TCRdb table keeps only in-frame clones and is missing some. This table has more than 450,000 clones, 79% appearing once. This CDR3 comprises 16 residues. CDR1 and CDR2 from the germline V gene are SNHLY and FYNNEI. Trimming at V came to 8 bases and at J to 8 bases, leaving 16 bases not matched to a gene. This clone was seen a handful of times. Source material: PBMCs. This receptor was obtained from a woman between 35 and 50 years old in good health. Some clones in this sample may be carry-over from other donors' samples. The genes are TRBV2 and TRBJ2-3; TRBD2 aligns across 10 bases. CDR3 region: CASGRTGLAGVGTQYF. DNA for the CDR3: TGTGCCAGCGGCCGAACCGGGCTAGCGGGAGTAGGTACGCAGTATTTT.